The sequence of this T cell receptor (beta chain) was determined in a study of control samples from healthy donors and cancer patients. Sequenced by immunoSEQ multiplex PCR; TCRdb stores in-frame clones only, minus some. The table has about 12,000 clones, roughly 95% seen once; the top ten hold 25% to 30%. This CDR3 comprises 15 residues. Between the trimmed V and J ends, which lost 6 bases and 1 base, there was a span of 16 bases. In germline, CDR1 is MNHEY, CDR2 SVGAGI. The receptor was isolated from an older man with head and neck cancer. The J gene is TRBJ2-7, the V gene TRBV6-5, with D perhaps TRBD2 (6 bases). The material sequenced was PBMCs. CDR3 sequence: CASREGIWGSYEQYF. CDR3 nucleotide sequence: TGTGCCAGCAGGGAGGGAATCTGGGGATCCTACGAGCAGTACTTC.